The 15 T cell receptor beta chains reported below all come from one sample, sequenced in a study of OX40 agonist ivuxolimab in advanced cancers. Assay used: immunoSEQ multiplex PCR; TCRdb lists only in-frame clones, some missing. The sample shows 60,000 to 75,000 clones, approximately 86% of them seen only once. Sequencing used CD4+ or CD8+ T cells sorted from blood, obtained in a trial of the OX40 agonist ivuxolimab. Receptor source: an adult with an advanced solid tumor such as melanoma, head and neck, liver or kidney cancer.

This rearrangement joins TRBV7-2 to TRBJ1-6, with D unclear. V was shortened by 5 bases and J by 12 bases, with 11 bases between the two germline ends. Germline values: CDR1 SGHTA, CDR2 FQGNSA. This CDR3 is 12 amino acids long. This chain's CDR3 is CASSPSEEPLHF. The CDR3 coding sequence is TGTGCCAGCAGCCCCAGTGAGGAACCCCTCCACTTT.

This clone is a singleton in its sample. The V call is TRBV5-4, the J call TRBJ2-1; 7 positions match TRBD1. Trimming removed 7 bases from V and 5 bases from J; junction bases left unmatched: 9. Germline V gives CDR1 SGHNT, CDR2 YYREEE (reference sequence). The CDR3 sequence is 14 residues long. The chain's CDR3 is CASQERQGNNEQFF. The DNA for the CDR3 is TGTGCCAGCCAAGAGAGACAGGGTAACAATGAGCAGTTCTTC.

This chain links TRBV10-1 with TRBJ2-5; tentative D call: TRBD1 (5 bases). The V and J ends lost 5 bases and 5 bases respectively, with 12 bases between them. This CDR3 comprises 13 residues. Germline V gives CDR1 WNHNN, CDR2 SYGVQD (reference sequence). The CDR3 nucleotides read TGCGCCAGCAGTCGTGTCCCAGGGGAGACCCAGTACTTC. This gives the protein CASSRVPGETQYF.

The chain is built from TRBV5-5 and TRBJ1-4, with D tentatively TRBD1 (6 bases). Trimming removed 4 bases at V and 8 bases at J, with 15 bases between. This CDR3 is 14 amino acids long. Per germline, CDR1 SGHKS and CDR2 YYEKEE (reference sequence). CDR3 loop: CASSPQGQGEKLFF. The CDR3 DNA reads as TGTGCCAGCAGCCCCCAGGGACAAGGAGAAAAACTGTTTTTT.

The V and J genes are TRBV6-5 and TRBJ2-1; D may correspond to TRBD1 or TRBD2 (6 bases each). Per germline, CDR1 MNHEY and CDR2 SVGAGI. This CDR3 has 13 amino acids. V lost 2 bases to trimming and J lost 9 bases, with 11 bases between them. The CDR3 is CASSYPGGGEQFF. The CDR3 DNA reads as TGTGCCAGCAGTTACCCCGGGGGCGGTGAGCAGTTCTTC.

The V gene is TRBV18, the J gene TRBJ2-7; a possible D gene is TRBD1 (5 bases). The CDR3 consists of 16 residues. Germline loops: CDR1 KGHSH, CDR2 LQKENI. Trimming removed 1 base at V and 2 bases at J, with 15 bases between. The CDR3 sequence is CASSPQVQAGTYEQYF. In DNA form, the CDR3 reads TGTGCCAGCTCACCACAAGTCCAGGCAGGGACCTACGAGCAGTACTTC.

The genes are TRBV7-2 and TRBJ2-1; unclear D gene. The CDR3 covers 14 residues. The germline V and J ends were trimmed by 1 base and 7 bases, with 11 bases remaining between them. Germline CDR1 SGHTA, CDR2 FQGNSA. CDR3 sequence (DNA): TGTGCCAGCAGCTTAGGTGGCGGTTTAAATGAGCAGTTCTTC. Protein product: CASSLGGGLNEQFF.

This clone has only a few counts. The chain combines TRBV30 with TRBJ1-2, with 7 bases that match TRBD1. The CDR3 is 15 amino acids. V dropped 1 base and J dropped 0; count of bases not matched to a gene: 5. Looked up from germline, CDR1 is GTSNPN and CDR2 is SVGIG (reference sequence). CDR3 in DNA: TGTGCCTGGAGTGCTCCAGGGGGATCTAACTATGGCTACACCTTC. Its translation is CAWSAPGGSNYGYTF.

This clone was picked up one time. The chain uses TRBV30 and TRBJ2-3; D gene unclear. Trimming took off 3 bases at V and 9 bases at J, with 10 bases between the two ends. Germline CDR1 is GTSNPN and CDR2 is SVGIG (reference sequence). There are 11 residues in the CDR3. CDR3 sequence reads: CAWSRPGTQYF. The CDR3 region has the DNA TGTGCCTGGAGCCGCCCCGGGACGCAGTATTTT.

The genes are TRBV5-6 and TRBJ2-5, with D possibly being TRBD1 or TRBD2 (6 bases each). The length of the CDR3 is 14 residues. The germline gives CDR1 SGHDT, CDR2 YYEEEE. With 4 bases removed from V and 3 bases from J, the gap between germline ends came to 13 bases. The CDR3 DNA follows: TGTGCCAGCAGCCGGAGGGCAGGGGAAGAGACCCAGTACTTC. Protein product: CASSRRAGEETQYF. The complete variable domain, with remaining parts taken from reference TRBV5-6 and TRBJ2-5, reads DAGVTQSPTHLIKTRGQQVTLRCSPKSGHDTVSWYQQALGQGPQFIFQYYEEEERQRGNFPDRFSGHQFPNYSSELNVNALLLGDSALYLCASSRRAGEETQYFGPGTRLLVL.

The CDR3 is CAISESGTDYGYTF. The CDR3 nucleotides read TGTGCCATCAGTGAGTCGGGGACAGACTATGGCTACACCTTC. The genes are TRBV10-3 and TRBJ1-2, with TRBD1 matching over 7 bases. The germline CDR1 and CDR2 sequences are ENHRY and SYGVKD. The CDR3 spans 14 residues. With 0 bases clipped from V and 3 bases from J, the junction kept 1 base outside the gene matches.

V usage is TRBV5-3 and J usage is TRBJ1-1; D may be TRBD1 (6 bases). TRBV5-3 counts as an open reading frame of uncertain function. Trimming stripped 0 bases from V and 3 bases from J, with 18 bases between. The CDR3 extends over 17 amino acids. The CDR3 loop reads CARSLEKVGAEYTEAFF. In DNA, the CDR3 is TGTGCCAGAAGCTTGGAGAAGGTGGGGGCTGAGTACACTGAAGCTTTCTTT.

DNA of the CDR3: TGCGCCAGCAGCTTGGCCCACAGGGAGTTAAATCCGGTGGGCAATCAGCCCCAGCATTTT. Its protein product is CASSLAHRELNPVGNQPQHF. The chain recombines TRBV5-1 with TRBJ1-5, with D possibly being TRBD1 (6 bases). The germline V and J ends were trimmed by 0 bases and 2 bases, with 24 bases remaining between them. Germline CDR1 SGHRS, CDR2 YFSETQ. CDR3 length: 20 residues.

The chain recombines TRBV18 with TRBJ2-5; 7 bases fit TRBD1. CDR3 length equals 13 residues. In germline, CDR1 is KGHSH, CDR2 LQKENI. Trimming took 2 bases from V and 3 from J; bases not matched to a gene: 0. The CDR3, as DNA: TGTGCCAGCTCACCAGGGACAGAAGAGACCCAGTACTTC. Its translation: CASSPGTEETQYF.

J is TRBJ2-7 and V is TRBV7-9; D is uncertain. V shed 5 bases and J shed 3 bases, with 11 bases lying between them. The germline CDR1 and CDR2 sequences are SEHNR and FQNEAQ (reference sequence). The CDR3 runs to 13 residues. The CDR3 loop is CASSPRTDYEQYF. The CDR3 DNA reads TGTGCCAGCAGCCCCCGGACGGACTACGAGCAGTACTTC.